This T cell receptor beta chain was identified in a study of blood T cell repertoires in COVID-19. Per the study methods: Amplifying reference gene primers gave estimates of nucleated cell counts. Data came from immunoSEQ multiplex PCR; TCRdb stores just in-frame clones and leaves some out. The D gene and trimming were derived from the DNA, and the V and J assignments and clone size from that table. The data show under 500,000 clones, 75% to 90% seen once. The CDR3 spans 15 residues. Germline values: CDR1 LGHDT, CDR2 YNNKEL (reference sequence). With 3 bases removed from V and 6 bases from J, the gap between germline ends came to 15 bases.

This rearrangement joins TRBV3-1 (or the pseudogene TRBV3-2) to TRBJ1-5; D perhaps matches TRBD1 (5 bases). The sequenced sample consisted of peripheral blood. The receptor was isolated from a young woman with acute or convalescent COVID-19. The CDR3 region has the DNA TGTGCCAGCAGCCACGGGAGGGCAGGGAGTCAGCCCCAGCATTTT. Translation: CASSHGRAGSQPQHF.